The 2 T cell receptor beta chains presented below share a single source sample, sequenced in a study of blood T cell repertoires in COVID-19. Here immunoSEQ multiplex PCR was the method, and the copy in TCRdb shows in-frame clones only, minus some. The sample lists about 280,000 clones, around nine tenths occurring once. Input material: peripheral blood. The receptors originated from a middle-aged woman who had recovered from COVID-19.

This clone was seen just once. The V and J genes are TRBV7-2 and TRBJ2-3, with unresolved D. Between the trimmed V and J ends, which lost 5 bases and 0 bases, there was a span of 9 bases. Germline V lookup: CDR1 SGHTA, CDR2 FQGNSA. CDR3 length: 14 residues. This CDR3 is CASSPGFSTDTQYF. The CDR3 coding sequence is TGTGCCAGCAGCCCCGGGTTTAGCACAGATACGCAGTATTTT.

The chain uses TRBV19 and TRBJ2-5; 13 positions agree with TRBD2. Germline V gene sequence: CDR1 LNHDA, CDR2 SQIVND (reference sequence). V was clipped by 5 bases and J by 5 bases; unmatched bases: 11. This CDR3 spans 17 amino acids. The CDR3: CASSPQGLAGLRETQYF. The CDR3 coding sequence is TGTGCCAGTAGTCCGCAGGGACTAGCGGGGCTGAGGGAGACCCAGTACTTC.